A selection of T cell receptor beta chains follows, all from one sample in a study of T cell responses to AZD1222 COVID-19 vaccine. Assay: immunoSEQ multiplex PCR; the TCRdb copy retains only in-frame clones and omits some. The sample lists roughly 77,000 clones; roughly nine tenths were seen once. This specimen was peripheral blood, taken on day 0 of AZD1222 vaccination. The receptors derive from an adult in good health. Each CDR3 is given with its conserved first and last residue. Each record gives: D gene, clone size, V gene, J gene, CDR3 DNA, CDR3 protein. A D gene is named only where the DNA matches it firmly. Expanded clones are given a class, and other clones once, few, many or no size at all.

>NA|NA|TRBV19|TRBJ2-3
TGTGCCAGTAGTCTGGGGAACACAGATACGCAGTATTTT
CASSLGNTDTQYF
>NA|NA|TRBV27|TRBJ1-1
TGTGCCAGCTGGGAATACCAGGGAGAAGGGGCGAACACTGAAGCTTTCTTT
CASWEYQGEGANTEAFF
>NA|NA|TRBV2|TRBJ1-3
TGTGCCAGCAGCGACCCGGGGGCAGGATTTACTGGAAACACCATATATTTT
CASSDPGAGFTGNTIYF
>NA|once|TRBV6-5|TRBJ1-3
TGTGCCAGCAAGGTACCTGGTGGAAACACCATATATTTT
CASKVPGGNTIYF
>NA|once|TRBV5-1|TRBJ2-3
TGCGCCAGCAGCTTGGCTGGGAAGCCAGATACGCAGTATTTT
CASSLAGKPDTQYF
>NA|NA|TRBV28|TRBJ2-3
TGTGCCAGCAGTTCCCAGGGGTTAGGCACAGATACGCAGTATTTT
CASSSQGLGTDTQYF
>NA|NA|TRBV11-3|TRBJ2-3
TGTGCCAGCAGCCGATCCCGGACGGCGGTTACGCAGTATTTT
CASSRSRTAVTQYF
>NA|NA|TRBV6-5|TRBJ2-7
TGTGCCAGCAGTTACTCGATTCCGGACAACTACGAGCAGTACTTC
CASSYSIPDNYEQYF
>TRBD1|NA|TRBV19|TRBJ1-1
TGTGCCAGTAGTTTAACAGGGGCGAGGACTGAAGCTTTCTTT
CASSLTGARTEAFF
>NA|NA|TRBV24-1|TRBJ2-3
TGTGCCACCGGGGGCGGGTCTACAGATACGCAGTATTTT
CATGGGSTDTQYF
>NA|NA|TRBV6-6|TRBJ1-3
TGTGCCAGCAGTTACTCTCCGGACTCTGGAAACACCATATATTTT
CASSYSPDSGNTIYF
>NA|NA|TRBV28|TRBJ1-1
TGTGCCAGCAGTTTGGGGGGTTCGTACACTGAAGCTTTCTTT
CASSLGGSYTEAFF
>NA|NA|TRBV1|TRBJ2-3
TGCACCAGCAGCCAAGATGGGGGACTAGCGGGAAGCACAGATACGCAGTATTTT
CTSSQDGGLAGSTDTQYF
>NA|NA|TRBV5-1|TRBJ1-4
TGCGCCAGCAACCCCGACGGGACGGGACGCGAAAAACTGTTTTTT
CASNPDGTGREKLFF
>TRBD2|NA|TRBV4-3|TRBJ2-7
TGCGCCAGCAGCCAAAGCCGGATTAGCGGGGGGGCCGCCGAGCAGTACTTC
CASSQSRISGGAAEQYF
>TRBD1|once|TRBV18|TRBJ1-1
TGTGCCAGCTCACCAGGACAGGTAGCTGAAGCTTTCTTT
CASSPGQVAEAFF
>TRBD1|NA|TRBV27|TRBJ2-7
TGTGCCAGCAGGGTGGGACAGGGATTACTTGGGGTTTACGAGCAGTACTTC
CASRVGQGLLGVYEQYF
>TRBD2|NA|TRBV18|TRBJ2-3
TGTGCCAGCTCACCGGGACTAGCCACAGATACGCAGTATTTT
CASSPGLATDTQYF
>NA|NA|TRBV6-5|TRBJ1-1
TGTGCCAGCAGGGGGGGTCCTAGTTCGGTTGGAGCTTTCTTT
CASRGGPSSVGAFF
>TRBD1|NA|TRBV6-2/TRBV6-3|TRBJ1-1
TGTGCCAGCAGTCAGGGGGCTGGCGTCGGTTTT
CASSQGAGVGF
>NA|NA|TRBV18|TRBJ1-2
TGTGCCAGCTCACCACAATTGGACGGGGGTGGCTACACCTTC
CASSPQLDGGGYTF
>TRBD1|NA|TRBV27|TRBJ2-7
TGTGCCAGCAGCCCCGAAAGGACAGGCGGCACTGGCTCCTACGAGCAGTACTTC
CASSPERTGGTGSYEQYF
>NA|NA|TRBV6-5|TRBJ1-3
TGTGCCAGCCACCTCGGAAACACCATATATTTT
CASHLGNTIYF
>NA|NA|TRBV6-5|TRBJ1-1
TGTGCCAGCCTTTTAGTCAGATTGTACACTGAAGCTTTCTTT
CASLLVRLYTEAFF
>TRBD1|NA|TRBV30|TRBJ2-1
TGTGCCTGTGGACAGGGCCCCTACAATGAGCAGTTCTTC
CACGQGPYNEQFF
>TRBD2|NA|TRBV5-1|TRBJ2-7
TGCGCCAGCAGGCTTGAGGATCCTAGCGGGACCTACGAGCAGTACTTC
CASRLEDPSGTYEQYF
>NA|NA|TRBV14|TRBJ2-7
TGTGCCAGCAGCCAATTTGTGGCAAATTCCGCAGTTTACGAGCAGTACTTC
CASSQFVANSAVYEQYF
>NA|NA|TRBV9|TRBJ1-5
TGTGCCAGCAGCGAAACAGGTAGCAATCAGCCCCAGCATTTT
CASSETGSNQPQHF